The next 3 T cell receptor beta chains were all read from a single sample in a study of T cells in Graves' hyperthyroidism and ophthalmopathy. RNA transcripts yielded amplified TCR beta CDR3 regions. With the HTBI primer set, the TCR CDR3 went through a first round of RT-PCR. From the multiplex PCR reads, TCRdb called clonotypes with MiXCR, one entry per CDR3 protein. The sample has around 350,000 distinct CDR3 sequences, 15% to 20% seen once. The sequenced material came from blood. The origin of the receptors is a woman aged 30 to 39 with Graves' hyperthyroidism that later progressed to Graves' ophthalmopathy.

The chain couples TRBV2 to TRBJ2-5, with D perhaps TRBD2 (5 bases). V was clipped by 10 bases and J by 2 bases, with 17 bases between them. CDR1 is SNHLY, CDR2 FYNNEI, per germline. The CDR3 runs to 14 residues. DNA for the CDR3: TGTGCCACCTCGGAGGAACAGTCTCAAGAGACCCAGTACTTC. Its protein is CATSEEQSQETQYF.

This clonotype was observed at least ten times. The CDR3 sequence is CATSDDRDYGYTF. CDR3 sequence (DNA): TGTGCCACCAGCGATGACCGAGACTATGGCTACACCTTC. The gene calls are TRBV24-1 and TRBJ1-2; D is unresolved. From germline, CDR1 is KGHDR and CDR2 SFDVKD. The CDR3 consists of 13 residues. Deletions cut 7 bases from V and 3 bases from J, with 11 bases between.

This clonotype was seen repeatedly, ten times or more. The chain employs TRBV20-1 and TRBJ2-5; D assignment may be TRBD1 or TRBD2 (7 bases each). The germline V and J ends were trimmed by 5 bases and 5 bases, with 18 bases remaining between them. From germline, CDR1 is DFQATT and CDR2 SNEGSKA (reference sequence). CDR3 length: 14 residues. The CDR3 region has the DNA TGCAGTGCTTCAGCATTTCAGGGGGGGGAGACCCAGTACTTC. Translation: CSASAFQGGETQYF.